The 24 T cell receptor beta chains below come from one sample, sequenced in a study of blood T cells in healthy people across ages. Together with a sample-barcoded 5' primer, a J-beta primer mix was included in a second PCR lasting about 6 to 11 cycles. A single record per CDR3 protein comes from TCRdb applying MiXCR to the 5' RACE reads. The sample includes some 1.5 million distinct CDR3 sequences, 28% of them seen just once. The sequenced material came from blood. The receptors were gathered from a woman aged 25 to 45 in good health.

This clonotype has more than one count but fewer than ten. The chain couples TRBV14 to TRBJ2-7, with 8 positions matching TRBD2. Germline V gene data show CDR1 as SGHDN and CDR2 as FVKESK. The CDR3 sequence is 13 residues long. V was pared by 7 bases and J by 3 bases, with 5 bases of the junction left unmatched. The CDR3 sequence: CASTSGGGYEQYF. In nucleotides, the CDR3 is TGTGCCAGCACCTCGGGAGGGGGCTACGAGCAGTACTTC.

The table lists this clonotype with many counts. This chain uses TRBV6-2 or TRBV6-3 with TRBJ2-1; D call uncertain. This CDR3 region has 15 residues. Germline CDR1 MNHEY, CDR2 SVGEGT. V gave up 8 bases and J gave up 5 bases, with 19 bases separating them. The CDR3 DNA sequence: TGTGCCAGCTCACTCGTCGGGTTAGTTGACAATGAGCAGTTCTTC. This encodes CASSLVGLVDNEQFF.

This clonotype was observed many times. CDR3: CASSLEGIDEQFF. The DNA for the CDR3 is TGCGCCAGCAGCTTGGAGGGAATCGATGAGCAGTTCTTC. The gene calls are TRBV5-1 and TRBJ2-1, with D uncertain. The CDR3 extends over 13 amino acids. Between the trimmed V and J ends, which lost 0 bases and 8 bases, there was a span of 9 bases. CDR1 is SGHRS and CDR2 is YFSETQ in the germline V gene.

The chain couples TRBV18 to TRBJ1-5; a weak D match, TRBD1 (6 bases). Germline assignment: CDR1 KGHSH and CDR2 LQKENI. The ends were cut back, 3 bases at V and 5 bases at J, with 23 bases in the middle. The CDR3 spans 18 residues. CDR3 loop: CASSPGGQGTQVDQPQHF. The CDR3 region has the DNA TGTGCCAGCTCACCGGGGGGGCAGGGGACACAAGTCGATCAGCCCCAGCATTTT.

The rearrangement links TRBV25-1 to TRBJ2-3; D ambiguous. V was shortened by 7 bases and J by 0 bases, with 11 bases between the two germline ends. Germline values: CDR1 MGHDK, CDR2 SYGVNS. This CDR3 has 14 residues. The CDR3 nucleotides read TGTGCCAGCACTCCTCCAGGCAGCACAGATACGCAGTATTTT. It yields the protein CASTPPGSTDTQYF.

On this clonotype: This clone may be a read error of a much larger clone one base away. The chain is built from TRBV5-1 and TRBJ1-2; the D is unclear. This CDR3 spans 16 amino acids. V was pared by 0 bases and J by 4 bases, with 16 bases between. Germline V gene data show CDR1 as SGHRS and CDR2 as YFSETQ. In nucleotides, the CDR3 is TGCGCCAGCAGCTTGGAACCTGCAGGATCCTGCTATGGCTACACCTTC. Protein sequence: CASSLEPAGSCYGYTF.

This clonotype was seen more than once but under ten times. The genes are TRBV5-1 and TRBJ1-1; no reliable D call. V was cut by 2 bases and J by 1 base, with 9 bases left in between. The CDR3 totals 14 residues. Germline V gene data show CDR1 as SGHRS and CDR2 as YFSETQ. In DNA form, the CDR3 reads TGCGCCAGCAGCTTTCAGCCAGAGAACACTGAAGCTTTCTTT. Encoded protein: CASSFQPENTEAFF.

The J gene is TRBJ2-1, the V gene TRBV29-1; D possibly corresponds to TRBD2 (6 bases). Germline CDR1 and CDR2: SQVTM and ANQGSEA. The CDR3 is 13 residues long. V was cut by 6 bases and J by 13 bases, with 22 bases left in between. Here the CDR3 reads CSVEEGTDGTQFF. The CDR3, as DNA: TGCAGCGTCGAGGAGGGGACCGATGGGACCCAGTTCTTC.

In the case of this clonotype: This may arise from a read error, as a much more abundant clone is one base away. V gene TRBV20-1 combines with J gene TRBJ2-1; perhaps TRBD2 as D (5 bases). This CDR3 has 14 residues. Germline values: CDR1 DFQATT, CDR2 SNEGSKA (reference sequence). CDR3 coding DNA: TGCAGTACTAGAGAGCCCAGCTCCTACAATGAGCAGTTCTTC. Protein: CSTREPSSYNEQFF.

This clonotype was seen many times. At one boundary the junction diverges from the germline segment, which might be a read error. The CDR3 reads CASSSGPNQPQHF. CDR3 DNA: TGCGCCAGCAGCTCCGGTCCCAATCAGCCCCAGCATTTT. This chain connects TRBV5-6 to TRBJ1-5; D uncertain. CDR1 is SGHDT, CDR2 YYEEEE, per germline. The CDR3 consists of 13 residues.

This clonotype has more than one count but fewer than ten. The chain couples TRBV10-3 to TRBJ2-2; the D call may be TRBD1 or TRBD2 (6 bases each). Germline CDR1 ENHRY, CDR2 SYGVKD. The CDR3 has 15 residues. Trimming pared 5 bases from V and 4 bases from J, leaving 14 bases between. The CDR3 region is CAISPGGRFTGELFF. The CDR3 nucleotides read TGTGCCATCAGTCCCGGGGGCAGATTCACCGGGGAGCTGTTTTTT.

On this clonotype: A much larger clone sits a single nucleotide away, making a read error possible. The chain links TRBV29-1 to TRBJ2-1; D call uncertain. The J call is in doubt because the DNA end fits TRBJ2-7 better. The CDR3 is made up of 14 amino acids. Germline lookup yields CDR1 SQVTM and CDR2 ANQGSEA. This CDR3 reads CSVDRASSYNEQYF. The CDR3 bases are TGCAGCGTTGATAGGGCGAGCTCCTACAATGAGCAGTACTTC.

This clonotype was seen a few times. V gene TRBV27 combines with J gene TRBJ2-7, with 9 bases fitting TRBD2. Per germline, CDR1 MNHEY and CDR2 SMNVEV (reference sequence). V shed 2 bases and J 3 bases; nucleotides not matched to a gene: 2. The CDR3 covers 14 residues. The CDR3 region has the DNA TGTGCCAGCAGTTTAACGACTAGCGGCTACGAGCAGTACTTC. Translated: CASSLTTSGYEQYF.

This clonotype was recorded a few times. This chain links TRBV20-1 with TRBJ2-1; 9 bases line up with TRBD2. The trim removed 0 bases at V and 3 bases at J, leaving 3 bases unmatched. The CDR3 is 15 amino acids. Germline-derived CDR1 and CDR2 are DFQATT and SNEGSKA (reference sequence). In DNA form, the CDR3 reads TGCAGTGCTAGAGAACCAGCGGGGGGCTACAATGAGCAGTTCTTC. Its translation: CSAREPAGGYNEQFF.

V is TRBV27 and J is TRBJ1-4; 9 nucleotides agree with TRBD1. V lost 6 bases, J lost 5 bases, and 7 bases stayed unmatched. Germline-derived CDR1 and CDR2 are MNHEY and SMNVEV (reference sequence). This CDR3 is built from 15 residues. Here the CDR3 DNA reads TGTGCCAGCAGAACCTCCGGGACAGGGAATGAAAAACTGTTTTTT. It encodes CASRTSGTGNEKLFF.

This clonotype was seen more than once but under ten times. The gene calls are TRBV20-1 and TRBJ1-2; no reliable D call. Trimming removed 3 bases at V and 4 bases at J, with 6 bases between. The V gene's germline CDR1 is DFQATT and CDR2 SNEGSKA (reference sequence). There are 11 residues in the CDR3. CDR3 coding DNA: TGCAGTGCTAGTGGGTTCTATGGCTACACCTTC. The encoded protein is CSASGFYGYTF.

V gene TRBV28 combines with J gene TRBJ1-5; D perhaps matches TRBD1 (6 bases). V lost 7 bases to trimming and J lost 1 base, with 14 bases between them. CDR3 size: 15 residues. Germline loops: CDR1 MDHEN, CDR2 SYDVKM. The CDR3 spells CASKLTGASNQPQHF. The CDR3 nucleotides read TGTGCCAGCAAATTGACAGGAGCCAGCAATCAGCCCCAGCATTTT. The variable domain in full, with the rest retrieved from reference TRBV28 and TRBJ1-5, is DVKVTQSSRYLVKRTGEKVFLECVQDMDHENMFWYRQDPGLGLRLIYFSYDVKMKEKGDIPEGYSVSREKKERFSLILESASTNQTSMYLCASKLTGASNQPQHFGDGTRLSIL.

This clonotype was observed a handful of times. The CDR3 nucleotides read TGTGCCACCGCTCAAATCGCCCGGACAGGGAAGAACTATGGCTACACCTTC. Protein: CATAQIARTGKNYGYTF. The genes are TRBV28 and TRBJ1-2; 8 positions agree with TRBD1. The CDR3 contains 17 residues. CDR1 MDHEN and CDR2 SYDVKM come from the germline V gene. J lost 2 bases, V lost 10 bases, and 18 bases had no gene match.

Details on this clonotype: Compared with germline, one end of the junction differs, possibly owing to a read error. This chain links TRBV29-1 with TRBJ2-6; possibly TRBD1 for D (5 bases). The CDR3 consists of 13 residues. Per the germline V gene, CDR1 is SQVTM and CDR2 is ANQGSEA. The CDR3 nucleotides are TGCAGCGTTGGGGTGACTGGGGCCAACGTCCCGACTTTC. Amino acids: CSVGVTGANVPTF.

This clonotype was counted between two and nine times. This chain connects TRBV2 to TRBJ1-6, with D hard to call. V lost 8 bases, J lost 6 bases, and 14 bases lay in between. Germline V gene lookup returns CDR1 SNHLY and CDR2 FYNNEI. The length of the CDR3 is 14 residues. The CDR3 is CASRGIRANSPLHF. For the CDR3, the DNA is TGTGCCAGCCGAGGGATTAGGGCTAATTCACCCCTCCACTTT.

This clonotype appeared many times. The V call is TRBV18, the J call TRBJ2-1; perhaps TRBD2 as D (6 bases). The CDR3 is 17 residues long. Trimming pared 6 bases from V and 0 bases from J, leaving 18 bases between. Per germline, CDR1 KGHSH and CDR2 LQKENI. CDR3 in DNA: TGTGCCAGCTCTTCCGACGGGGCGGGGAGCTCCTACAATGAGCAGTTCTTC. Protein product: CASSSDGAGSSYNEQFF.

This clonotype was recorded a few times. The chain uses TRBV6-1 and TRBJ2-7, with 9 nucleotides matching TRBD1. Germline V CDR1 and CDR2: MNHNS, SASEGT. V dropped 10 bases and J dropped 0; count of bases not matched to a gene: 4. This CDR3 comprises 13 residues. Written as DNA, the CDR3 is TGTGCCATCAGGACAGGGGACTCCTACGAGCAGTACTTC. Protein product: CAIRTGDSYEQYF.

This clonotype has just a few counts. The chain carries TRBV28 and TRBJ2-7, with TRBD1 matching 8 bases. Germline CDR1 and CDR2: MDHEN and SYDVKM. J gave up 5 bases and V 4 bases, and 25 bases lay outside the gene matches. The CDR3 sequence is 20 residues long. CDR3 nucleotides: TGTGCCAGCAGTTATCCCCCCCGCTGGGGCAAACAGGGGGGAATCAACGAGCAGTACTTC. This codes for CASSYPPRWGKQGGINEQYF.

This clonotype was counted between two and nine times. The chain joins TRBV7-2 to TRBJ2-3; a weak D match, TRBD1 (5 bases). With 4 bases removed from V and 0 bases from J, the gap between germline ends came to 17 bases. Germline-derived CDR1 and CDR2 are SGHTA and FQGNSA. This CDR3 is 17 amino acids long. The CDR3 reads CASSSRGVRVSTDTQYF. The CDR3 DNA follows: TGTGCCAGCAGCTCCCGTGGCGTCAGGGTCAGCACAGATACGCAGTATTTT.